The TCR beta chain under discussion was sequenced for a study of T cells in Graves' hyperthyroidism and ophthalmopathy. General study results and limits: Most thyroid clonotypes with frequency above 0.001 were detected in blood.

Authors of the study amplified TCR beta CDR3 regions from RNA transcripts. First-round RT-PCR with HTBI primers amplified the TCR CDR3 region. TCRdb called the multiplex PCR reads again in MiXCR, with one record for every CDR3 protein. The sample comprises around 690,000 distinct CDR3 sequences, around a sixth of which are singletons, and around 16% rests with the top ten. This clonotype was picked up a small number of times. Antigen unknown. This CDR3 comprises 12 residues. The V gene's germline CDR1 is SGHTA and CDR2 FQGNSA. The ends were cut back, 8 bases at V and 5 bases at J, with 12 bases in the middle.

The V call is TRBV7-2, the J call TRBJ1-1; D possibly corresponds to TRBD1 (6 bases). The sequence derives from a man aged 45-65 years with Graves' hyperthyroidism. Sequencing was done on a sample of blood. The CDR3 coding sequence is TGTGCCAGCGGCCGACAGGAAACTGAAGCTTTCTTT. This encodes CASGRQETEAFF. Full variable domain (missing parts from reference TRBV7-2 and TRBJ1-1): GAGVSQSPSNKVTEKGKDVELRCDPISGHTALYWYRQSLGQGLEFLIYFQGNSAPDKSGLPSDRFSAERTGGSVSTLTIQRTQQEDSAVYLCASGRQETEAFFGQGTRLTVV.